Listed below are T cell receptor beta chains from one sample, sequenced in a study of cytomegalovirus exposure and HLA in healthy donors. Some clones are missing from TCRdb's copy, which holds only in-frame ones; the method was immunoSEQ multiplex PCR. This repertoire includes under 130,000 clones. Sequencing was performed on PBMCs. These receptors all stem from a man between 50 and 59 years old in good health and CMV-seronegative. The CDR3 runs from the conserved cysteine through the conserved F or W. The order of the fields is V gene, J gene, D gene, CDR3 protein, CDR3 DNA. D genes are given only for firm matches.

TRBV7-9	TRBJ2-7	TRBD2	CASSYTSGSFEQYF	TGTGCCAGCAGCTATACTAGCGGGAGCTTCGAGCAGTACTTC
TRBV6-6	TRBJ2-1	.	CASSYGLAGGSEQFF	TGTGCCAGCAGTTACGGGCTAGCTGGAGGGAGTGAGCAGTTCTTC
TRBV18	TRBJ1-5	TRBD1	CASSRGQENQPQHF	TGTGCCAGCTCACGGGGACAGGAAAATCAGCCCCAGCATTTT
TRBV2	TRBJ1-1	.	CASSAAFGGSTEAFF	TGTGCCAGCAGTGCCGCGTTCGGGGGATCCACTGAAGCTTTCTTT
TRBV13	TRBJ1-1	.	CASSLGPFSDTEAFF	TGTGCCAGCAGCTTAGGCCCCTTCTCCGACACTGAAGCTTTCTTT
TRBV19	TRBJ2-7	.	CASCRGDSYEQYF	TGTGCCAGTTGTCGCGGGGACTCCTACGAGCAGTACTTC
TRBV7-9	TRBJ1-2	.	CASSLDRFGYTF	TGTGCCAGCAGCTTAGATCGGTTTGGCTACACCTTC
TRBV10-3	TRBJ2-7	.	CATTSGYEQYF	TGTGCCACGACCTCGGGTTACGAGCAGTACTTC
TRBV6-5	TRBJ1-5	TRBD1	CASSRDSYQPQHF	TGTGCCAGCAGCCGGGACAGCTATCAGCCCCAGCATTTT
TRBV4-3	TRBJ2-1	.	CASSQDSYGGEQFF	TGCGCCAGCAGCCAAGACTCCTACGGCGGGGAGCAGTTCTTC
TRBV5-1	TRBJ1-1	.	CASSQRWNTEAFF	TGCGCCAGCAGCCAACGGTGGAACACTGAAGCTTTCTTT
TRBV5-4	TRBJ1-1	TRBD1	CASSTPGQGNTEAFF	TGTGCCAGCAGCACACCCGGACAGGGGAACACTGAAGCTTTCTTT
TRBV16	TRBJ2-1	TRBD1	CASSQLGLDRGLLEQFF	TGTGCCAGCAGCCAATTGGGTCTGGACAGGGGGCTTCTTGAGCAGTTCTTC
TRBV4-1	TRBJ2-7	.	CASSLKPDISYEQYF	TGCGCCAGCAGCCTGAAACCTGACATCTCCTACGAGCAGTACTTC
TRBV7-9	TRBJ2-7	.	CASSPPSRSYGQYF	TGTGCCAGCAGCCCCCCTAGCAGAAGCTACGGGCAGTACTTC
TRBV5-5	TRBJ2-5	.	CASSWGGEETQYF	TGTGCCAGCAGCTGGGGCGGGGAAGAGACCCAGTACTTC